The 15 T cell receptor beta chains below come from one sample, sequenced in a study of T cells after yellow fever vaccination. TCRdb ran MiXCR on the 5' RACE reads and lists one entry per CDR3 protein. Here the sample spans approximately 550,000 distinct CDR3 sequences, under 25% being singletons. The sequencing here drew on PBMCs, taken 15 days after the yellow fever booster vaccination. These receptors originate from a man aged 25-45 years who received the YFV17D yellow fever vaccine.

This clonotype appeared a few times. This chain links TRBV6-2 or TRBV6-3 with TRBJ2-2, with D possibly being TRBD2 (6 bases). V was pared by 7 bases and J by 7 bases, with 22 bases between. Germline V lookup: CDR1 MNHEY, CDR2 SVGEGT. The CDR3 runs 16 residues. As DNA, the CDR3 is TGTGCCAGCAAGGTCCCCACACCGACTAGTTACGGGGAGCTGTTTTTT. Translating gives CASKVPTPTSYGELFF.

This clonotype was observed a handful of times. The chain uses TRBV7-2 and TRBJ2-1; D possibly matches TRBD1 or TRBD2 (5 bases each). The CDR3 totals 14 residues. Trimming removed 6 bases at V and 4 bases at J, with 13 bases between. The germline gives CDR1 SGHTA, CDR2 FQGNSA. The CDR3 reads CASSQGTSYNEQFF. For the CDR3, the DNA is TGTGCCAGCAGTCAGGGAACTAGTTACAATGAGCAGTTCTTC.

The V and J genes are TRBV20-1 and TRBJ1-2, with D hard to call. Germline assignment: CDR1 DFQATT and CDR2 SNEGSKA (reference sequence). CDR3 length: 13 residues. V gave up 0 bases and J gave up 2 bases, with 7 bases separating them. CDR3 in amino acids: CSARDLRNYGYTF. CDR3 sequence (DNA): TGCAGTGCTAGAGATTTAAGGAACTATGGCTACACCTTC.

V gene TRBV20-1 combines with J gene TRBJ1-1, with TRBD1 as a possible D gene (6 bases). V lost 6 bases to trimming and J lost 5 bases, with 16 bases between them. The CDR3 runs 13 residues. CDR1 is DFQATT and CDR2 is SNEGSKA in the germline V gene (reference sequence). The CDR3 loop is CSAGRGDETEAFF. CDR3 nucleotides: TGCAGTGCAGGAAGGGGGGATGAGACTGAAGCTTTCTTT.

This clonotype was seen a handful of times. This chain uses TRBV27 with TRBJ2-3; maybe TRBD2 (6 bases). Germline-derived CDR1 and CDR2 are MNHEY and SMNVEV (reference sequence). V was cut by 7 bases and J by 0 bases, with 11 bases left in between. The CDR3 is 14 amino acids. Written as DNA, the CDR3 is TGTGCCAGCAACCCGGGGGTGAGCACAGATACGCAGTATTTT. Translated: CASNPGVSTDTQYF.

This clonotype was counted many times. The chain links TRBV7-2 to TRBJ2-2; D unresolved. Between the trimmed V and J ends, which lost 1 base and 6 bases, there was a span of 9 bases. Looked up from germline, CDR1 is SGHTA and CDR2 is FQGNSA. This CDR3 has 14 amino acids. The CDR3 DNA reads TGTGCCAGCAGCTTAGGGGGTGTGGCCGGGGAGCTGTTTTTT. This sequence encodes CASSLGGVAGELFF. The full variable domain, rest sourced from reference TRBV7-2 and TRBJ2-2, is GAGVSQSPSNKVTEKGKDVELRCDPISGHTALYWYRQSLGQGLEFLIYFQGNSAPDKSGLPSDRFSAERTGGSVSTLTIQRTQQEDSAVYLCASSLGGVAGELFFGEGSRLTVL.

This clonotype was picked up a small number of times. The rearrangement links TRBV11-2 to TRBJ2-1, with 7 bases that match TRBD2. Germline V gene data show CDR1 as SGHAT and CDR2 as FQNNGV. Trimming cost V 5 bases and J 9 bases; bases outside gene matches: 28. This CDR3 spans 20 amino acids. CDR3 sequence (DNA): TGTGCCAGCAGCCTCACGGGCAATAGTGGGAGGGCCTTTCTATTCGGTGAGCAGTTCTTC. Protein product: CASSLTGNSGRAFLFGEQFF.

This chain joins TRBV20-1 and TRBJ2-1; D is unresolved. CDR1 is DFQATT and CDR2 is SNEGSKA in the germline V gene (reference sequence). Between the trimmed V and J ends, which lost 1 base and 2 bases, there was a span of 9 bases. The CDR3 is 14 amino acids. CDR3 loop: CSARGIAAYNEQFF. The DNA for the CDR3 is TGCAGTGCTAGAGGTATAGCAGCCTACAATGAGCAGTTCTTC.

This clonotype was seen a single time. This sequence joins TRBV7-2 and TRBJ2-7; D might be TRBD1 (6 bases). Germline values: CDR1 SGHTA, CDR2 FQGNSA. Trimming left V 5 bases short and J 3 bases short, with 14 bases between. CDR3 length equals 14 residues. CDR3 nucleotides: TGTGCCAGCAGCCTAACACGGGACAACTACGAGCAGTACTTC. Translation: CASSLTRDNYEQYF.

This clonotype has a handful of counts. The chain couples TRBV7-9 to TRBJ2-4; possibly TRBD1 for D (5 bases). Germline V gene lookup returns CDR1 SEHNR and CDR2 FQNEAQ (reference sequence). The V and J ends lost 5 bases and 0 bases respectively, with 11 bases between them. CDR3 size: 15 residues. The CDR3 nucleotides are TGTGCCAGCAGCCTACAGGCAGAAGCCAAAAACATTCAGTACTTC. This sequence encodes CASSLQAEAKNIQYF.

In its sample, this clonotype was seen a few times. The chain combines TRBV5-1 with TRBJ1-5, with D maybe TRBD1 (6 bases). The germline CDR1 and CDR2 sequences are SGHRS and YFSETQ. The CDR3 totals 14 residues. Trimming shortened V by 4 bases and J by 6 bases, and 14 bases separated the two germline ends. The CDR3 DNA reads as TGCGCCAGCAGCCCCGCAGGGGACGGTCAGCCCCAGCATTTT. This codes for CASSPAGDGQPQHF. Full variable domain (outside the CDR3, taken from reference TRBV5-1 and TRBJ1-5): KAGVTQTPRYLIKTRGQQVTLSCSPISGHRSVSWYQQTPGQGLQFLFEYFSETQRNKGNFPGRFSGRQFSNSRSEMNVSTLELGDSALYLCASSPAGDGQPQHFGDGTRLSIL.

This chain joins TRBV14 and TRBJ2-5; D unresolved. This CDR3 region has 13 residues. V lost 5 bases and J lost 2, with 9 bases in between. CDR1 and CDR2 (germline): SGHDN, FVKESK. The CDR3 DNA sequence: TGTGCCAGCAGCGTATGGGCACAAGAGACCCAGTACTTC. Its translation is CASSVWAQETQYF.

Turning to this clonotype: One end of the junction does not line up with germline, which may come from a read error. CDR3 sequence: CASSLVGRLAGGPSHNEQFF. As DNA, the CDR3 is TGTGCCAGCAGCTTAGTGGGCCGACTAGCGGGAGGCCCCTCCCACAATGAGCAGTTCTTC. The rearrangement uses TRBV7-6 and TRBJ2-1; TRBD2 matches 13 bases. CDR1 SGHVS and CDR2 FNYEAQ come from the germline V gene. CDR3 length: 20 amino acids. Full variable domain (rest looked up from reference TRBV7-6 and TRBJ2-1): GAGVSQSPRYKVTKRGQDVALRCDPISGHVSLYWYRQALGQGPEFLTYFNYEAQQDKSGLPNDRFSAERPEGSISTLTIQRTEQRDSAMYRCASSLVGRLAGGPSHNEQFFGPGTRLTVL.

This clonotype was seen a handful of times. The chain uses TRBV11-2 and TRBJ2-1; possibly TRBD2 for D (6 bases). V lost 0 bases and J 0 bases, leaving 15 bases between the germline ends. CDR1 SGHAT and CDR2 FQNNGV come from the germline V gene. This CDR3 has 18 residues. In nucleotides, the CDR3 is TGTGCCAGCAGCTTAGATCCGTCTAGCGCGAGCTCCTACAATGAGCAGTTCTTC. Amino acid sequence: CASSLDPSSASSYNEQFF.

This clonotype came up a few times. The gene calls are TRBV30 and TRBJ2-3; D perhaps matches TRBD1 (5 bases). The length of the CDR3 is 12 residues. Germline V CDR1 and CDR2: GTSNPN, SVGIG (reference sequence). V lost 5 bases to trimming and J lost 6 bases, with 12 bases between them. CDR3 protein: CAWSSGMDTQYF. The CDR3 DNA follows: TGTGCCTGGTCTTCAGGGATGGATACGCAGTATTTT.